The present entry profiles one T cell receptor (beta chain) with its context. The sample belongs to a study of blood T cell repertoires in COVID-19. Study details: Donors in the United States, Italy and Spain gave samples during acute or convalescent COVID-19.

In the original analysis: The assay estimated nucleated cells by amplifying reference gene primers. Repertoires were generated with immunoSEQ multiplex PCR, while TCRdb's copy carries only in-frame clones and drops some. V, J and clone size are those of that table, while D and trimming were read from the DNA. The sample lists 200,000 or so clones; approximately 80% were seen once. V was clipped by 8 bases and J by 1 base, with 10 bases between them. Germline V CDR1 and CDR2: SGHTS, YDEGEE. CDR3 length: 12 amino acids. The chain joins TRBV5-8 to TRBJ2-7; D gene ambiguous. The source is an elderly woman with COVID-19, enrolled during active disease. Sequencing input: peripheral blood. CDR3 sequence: CASGGLSYEQYF. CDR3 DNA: TGTGCCAGTGGTGGCCTTTCCTACGAGCAGTACTTC. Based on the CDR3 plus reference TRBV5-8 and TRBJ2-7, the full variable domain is EAGVTQSPTHLIKTRGQQATLRCSPISGHTSVYWYQQALGLGLQFLLWYDEGEERNRGNFPPRFSGRQFPNYSSELNVNALELEDSALYLCASGGLSYEQYFGPGTRLTVT.